Listed below are T cell receptor beta chains from one sample, sequenced in a study of shared clonotypes between healthy human individuals. The data were produced by immunoSEQ multiplex PCR, yet TCRdb's version contains in-frame clones alone and is incomplete. The repertoire includes under 850,000 clones, over 55% of them detected once, and 1.8% sits in the top ten. The sequencing input was memory CD4+ T cells sorted from blood. These receptors all come from a young woman in good health. Each CDR3 is given with its conserved first and last residue.

v_call	j_call	cdr3_aa
TRBV9	TRBJ2-1	CASSVVSGQGYNEQFF
TRBV5-1	TRBJ1-1	CASSLESRSFSTEAFF
TRBV27	TRBJ2-3	CASSLSMLESDTQYF
TRBV7-3	TRBJ2-7	CASSLRREGTSYEQYF
TRBV6-1	TRBJ2-7	CASSEGGTGSYEQYF
TRBV11-1	TRBJ2-5	CASSYLVAGNQETQYF
TRBV5-8	TRBJ1-4	CASSHPSTNEKLFF
TRBV28	TRBJ1-2	CASSLVRYGYTF
TRBV28	TRBJ1-2	CASSFPGTGYTF
TRBV28	TRBJ2-5	CASSSRETQYF
TRBV15	TRBJ1-2	CATSSRSNYGYTF
TRBV12-5	TRBJ1-3	CASGHDTGVLSGNTIYF
TRBV19	TRBJ2-1	CASSSRAGGSSYNEQFF
TRBV2	TRBJ2-7	CASSFAVSYEQYF
TRBV7-9	TRBJ2-3	CASSFRRESTDTQYF
TRBV18	TRBJ1-5	CASSPSFGNQPQHF